The clone carrying this TCR beta chain was seen repeatedly, ten times or more. The junction departs from germline at one end; a sequencing error may be responsible. The source of the sample is a study of human T cells and chemical hapten exposure. Across the whole study: 2% DPC applied to a 2 cm by 2 cm arm area sensitized donors. Yields of TCR per sample differed, chiefly owing to small differences in pooled library volume.

Germline V gives CDR1 SNHLY, CDR2 FYNNEI. The CDR3 is made up of 13 amino acids. TCRdb ran MiXCR on the RACE reads and lists one entry per CDR3 protein. The sample consists of some 330,000 distinct CDR3 sequences, roughly 6% of them appearing once. Time point noted: pre-sensitization, week 0. Sample treatment: therapeutic diphenylcyclopropenone sensitization with weekly scalp DPC. This specimen consisted of whole blood, obtained in connection with sensitization to the hapten diphenylcyclopropenone (DPC). The chain has TRBV2 and TRBJ2-5; TRBD2 matches at 12 bases. The source of this sequence is a woman under 30 with alopecia areata. Some clones in this sample may be carry-over from other donors' samples. CDR3 DNA: TGTGCCAGCAGTGTGGGCGGACTAGCGGGGCCCTCATGG. Protein: CASSVGGLAGPSW.